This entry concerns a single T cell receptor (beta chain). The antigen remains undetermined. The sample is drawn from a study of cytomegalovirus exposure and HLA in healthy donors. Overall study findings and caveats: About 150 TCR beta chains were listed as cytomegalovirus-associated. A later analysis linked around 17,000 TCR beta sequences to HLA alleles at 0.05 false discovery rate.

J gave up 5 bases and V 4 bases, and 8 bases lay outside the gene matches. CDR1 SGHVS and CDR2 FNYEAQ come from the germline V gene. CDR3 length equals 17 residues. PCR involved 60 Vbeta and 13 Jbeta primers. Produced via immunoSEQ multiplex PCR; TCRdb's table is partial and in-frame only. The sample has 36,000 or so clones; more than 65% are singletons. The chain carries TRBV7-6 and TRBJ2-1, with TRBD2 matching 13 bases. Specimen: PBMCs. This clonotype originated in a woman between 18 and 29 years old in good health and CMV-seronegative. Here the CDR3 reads CASSSRTSGGYDNEQFF. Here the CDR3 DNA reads TGTGCCAGCAGCTCAAGGACTAGCGGGGGCTATGACAATGAGCAGTTCTTC.